The clone carrying this TCR beta chain was seen at least ten times. These data come from a study of T cells in Graves' hyperthyroidism and ophthalmopathy. For the study at large: Pretreatment peripheral blood was obtained at initial diagnosis.

Authors of the study amplified TCR beta CDR3 regions from RNA transcripts. HTBI primers were used for first-round RT-PCR of the TCR CDR3. TCRdb ran MiXCR on the multiplex PCR reads and lists one entry per CDR3 protein. The sample has some 700,000 distinct CDR3 sequences, roughly 17% seen once. This CDR3 has 14 residues. Germline assignment: CDR1 MNHEY and CDR2 SMNVEV (reference sequence). Trimming stripped 4 bases from V and 2 bases from J, with 9 bases between. Orbital computed tomography, thyroid ultrasound, serum thyroxine and TRAb, and clinical symptoms together informed the diagnoses. Sequenced: blood. The chain recombines TRBV27 with TRBJ1-5, with D uncertain. The clonotype was recovered from a man in his fifties with Graves' hyperthyroidism. The CDR3 coding sequence is TGTGCCAGCAGTTCGGTGAAGGGCAATCAGCCCCAGCATTTT. Translating it yields CASSSVKGNQPQHF.